Sequencing of this T cell receptor (beta chain) was carried out in a study of shared clonotypes between healthy human individuals. Between the trimmed V and J ends, which lost 7 bases and 2 bases, there was a span of 14 bases. Germline V lookup: CDR1 MNHEY, CDR2 SVGAGI. The CDR3 is made up of 14 amino acids. Naive CD8 cells, CD45RO-negative and positively selected for CCR7, excluded terminally differentiated effector memory CD45RA+ cells. The repertoire was sequenced with immunoSEQ multiplex PCR; TCRdb's copy has only in-frame clones and lacks some. The repertoire has about 2 million clones, approximately 95% of them found once; the top ten carry approximately 1%.

The receptor was isolated from a man between 18 and 35 years old in good health. Sequenced material: naive CD8+ T cells sorted from blood. The rearrangement joins TRBV6-5 to TRBJ1-1, with D uncertain. In nucleotides, the CDR3 is TGTGCCAGCATGCGCACGGCAGCTAACACTGAAGCTTTCTTT. Protein product: CASMRTAANTEAFF.